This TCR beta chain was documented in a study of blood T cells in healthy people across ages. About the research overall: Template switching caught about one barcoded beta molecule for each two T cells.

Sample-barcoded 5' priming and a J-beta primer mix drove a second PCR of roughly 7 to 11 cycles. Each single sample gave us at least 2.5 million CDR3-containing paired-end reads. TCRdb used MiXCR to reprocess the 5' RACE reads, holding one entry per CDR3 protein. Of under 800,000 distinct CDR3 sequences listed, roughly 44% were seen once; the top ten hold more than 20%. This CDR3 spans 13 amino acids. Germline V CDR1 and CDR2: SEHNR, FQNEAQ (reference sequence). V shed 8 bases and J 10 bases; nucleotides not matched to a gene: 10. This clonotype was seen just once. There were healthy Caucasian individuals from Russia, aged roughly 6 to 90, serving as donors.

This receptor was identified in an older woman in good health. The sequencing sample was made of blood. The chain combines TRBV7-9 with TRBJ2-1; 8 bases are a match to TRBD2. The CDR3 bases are TGTGCCAGCGGCCCCCCTATAGCGGGAGAGCAGTTCTTC. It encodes CASGPPIAGEQFF.